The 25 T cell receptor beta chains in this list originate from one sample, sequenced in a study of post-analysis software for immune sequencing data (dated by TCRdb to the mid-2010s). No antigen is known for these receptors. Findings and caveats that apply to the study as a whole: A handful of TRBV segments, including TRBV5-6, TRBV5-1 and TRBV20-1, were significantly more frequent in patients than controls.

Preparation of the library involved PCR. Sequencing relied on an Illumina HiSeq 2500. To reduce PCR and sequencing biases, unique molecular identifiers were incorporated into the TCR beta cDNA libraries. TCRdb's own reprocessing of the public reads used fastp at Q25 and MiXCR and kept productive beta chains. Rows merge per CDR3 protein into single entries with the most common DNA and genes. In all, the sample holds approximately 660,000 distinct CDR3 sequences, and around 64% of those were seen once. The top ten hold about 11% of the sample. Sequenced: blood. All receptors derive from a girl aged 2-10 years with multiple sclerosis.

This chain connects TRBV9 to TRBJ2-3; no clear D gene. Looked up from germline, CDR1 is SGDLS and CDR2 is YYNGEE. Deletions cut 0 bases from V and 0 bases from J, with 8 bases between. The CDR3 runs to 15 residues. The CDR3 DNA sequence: TGTGCCAGCAGCGTAGAAGCGCGGAGCACAGATACGCAGTATTTT. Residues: CASSVEARSTDTQYF.

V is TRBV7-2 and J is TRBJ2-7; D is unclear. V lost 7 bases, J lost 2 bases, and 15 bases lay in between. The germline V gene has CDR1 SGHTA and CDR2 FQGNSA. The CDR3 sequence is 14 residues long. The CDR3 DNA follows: TGTGCCAGCACCCCCTCCTGGTTAACCTACGAGCAGTACTTC. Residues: CASTPSWLTYEQYF.

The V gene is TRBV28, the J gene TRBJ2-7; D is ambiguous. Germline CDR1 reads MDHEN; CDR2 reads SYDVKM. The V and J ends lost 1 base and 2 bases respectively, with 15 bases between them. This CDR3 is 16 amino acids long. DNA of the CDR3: TGTGCCAGCAGTTTATTCTCGGGCGGTGGTCCCTACGAGCAGTACTTC. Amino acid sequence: CASSLFSGGGPYEQYF.

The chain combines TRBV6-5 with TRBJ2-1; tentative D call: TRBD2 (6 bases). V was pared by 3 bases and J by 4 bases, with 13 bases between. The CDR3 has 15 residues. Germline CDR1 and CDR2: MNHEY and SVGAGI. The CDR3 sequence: CASSYGTGIYNEQFF. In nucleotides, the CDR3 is TGTGCCAGCAGTTATGGGACTGGGATTTACAATGAGCAGTTCTTC.

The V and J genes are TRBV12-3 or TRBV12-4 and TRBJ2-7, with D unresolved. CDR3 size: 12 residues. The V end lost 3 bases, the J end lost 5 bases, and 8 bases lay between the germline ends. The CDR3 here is CASSFVMHEQYF. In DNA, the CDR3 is TGTGCCAGCAGTTTTGTGATGCACGAGCAGTACTTC.

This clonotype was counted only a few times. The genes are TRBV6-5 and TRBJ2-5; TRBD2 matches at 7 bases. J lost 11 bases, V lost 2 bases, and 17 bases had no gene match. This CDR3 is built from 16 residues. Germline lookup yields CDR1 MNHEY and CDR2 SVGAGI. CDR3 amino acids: CASSYGGVALGAKQYF. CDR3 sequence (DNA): TGTGCCAGCAGTTACGGGGGGGTTGCTTTAGGGGCTAAGCAGTACTTC.

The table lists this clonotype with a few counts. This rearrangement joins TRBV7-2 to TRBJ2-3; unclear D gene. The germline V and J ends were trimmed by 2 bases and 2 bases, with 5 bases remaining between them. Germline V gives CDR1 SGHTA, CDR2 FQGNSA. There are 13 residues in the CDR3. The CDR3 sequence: CASSLPVTDTQYF. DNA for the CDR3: TGTGCCAGCAGCTTACCAGTCACAGATACGCAGTATTTT.

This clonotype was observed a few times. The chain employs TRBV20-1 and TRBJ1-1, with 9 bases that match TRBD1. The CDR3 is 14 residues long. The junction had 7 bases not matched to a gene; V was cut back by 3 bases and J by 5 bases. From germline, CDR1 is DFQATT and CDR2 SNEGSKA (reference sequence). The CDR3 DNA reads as TGCAGTGCTAGGGGACAGGGCTTGGGGACTGAAGCTTTCTTT. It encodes CSARGQGLGTEAFF.

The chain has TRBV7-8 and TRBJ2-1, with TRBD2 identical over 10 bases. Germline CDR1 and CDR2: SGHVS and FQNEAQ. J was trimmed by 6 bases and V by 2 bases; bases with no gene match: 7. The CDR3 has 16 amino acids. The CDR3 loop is CASSLRASGSINEQFF. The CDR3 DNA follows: TGTGCCAGCAGCTTACGGGCTAGCGGGAGCATCAATGAGCAGTTCTTC.

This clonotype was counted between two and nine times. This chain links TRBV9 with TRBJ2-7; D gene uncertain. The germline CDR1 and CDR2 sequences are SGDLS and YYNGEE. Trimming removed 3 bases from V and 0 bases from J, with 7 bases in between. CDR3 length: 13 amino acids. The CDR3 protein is CASSGPGSYEQYF. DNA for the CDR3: TGTGCCAGCAGCGGGCCCGGCTCCTACGAGCAGTACTTC.

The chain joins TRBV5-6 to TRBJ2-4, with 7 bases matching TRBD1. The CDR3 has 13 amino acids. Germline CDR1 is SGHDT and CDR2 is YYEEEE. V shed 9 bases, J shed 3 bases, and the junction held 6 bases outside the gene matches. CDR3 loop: CAILTGDKNIQYF. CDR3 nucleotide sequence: TGTGCCATCTTAACAGGGGACAAAAACATTCAGTACTTC.

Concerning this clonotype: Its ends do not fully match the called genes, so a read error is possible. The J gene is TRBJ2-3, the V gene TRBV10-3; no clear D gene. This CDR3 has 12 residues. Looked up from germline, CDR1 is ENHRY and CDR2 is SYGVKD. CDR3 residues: CTISEFADTQYF. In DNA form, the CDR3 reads TGTACCATCAGTGAATTCGCAGATACGCAGTATTTT.

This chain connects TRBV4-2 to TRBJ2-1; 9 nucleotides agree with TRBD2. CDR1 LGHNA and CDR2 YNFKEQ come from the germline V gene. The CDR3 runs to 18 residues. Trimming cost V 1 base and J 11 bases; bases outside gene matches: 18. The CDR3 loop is CASSQGLTGAGGRGKQFF. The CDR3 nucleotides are TGTGCCAGCAGCCAAGGCTTAACGGGAGCGGGGGGCCGAGGGAAGCAGTTCTTC.

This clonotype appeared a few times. The CDR3 DNA sequence: TGTGCCAGCAGCCTAACGATGGACAGGGGGCCTGGTGAGACCCAGTACTTC. Amino acids: CASSLTMDRGPGETQYF. The V call is TRBV7-9, the J call TRBJ2-5, with 11 bases fitting TRBD1. V shed 5 bases, J shed 5 bases, and the junction held 13 bases outside the gene matches. The CDR3 runs to 17 residues. Looked up from germline, CDR1 is SEHNR and CDR2 is FQNEAQ (reference sequence). Full variable domain (outside the CDR3, taken from reference TRBV7-9 and TRBJ2-5): DTGVSQNPRHKITKRGQNVTFRCDPISEHNRLYWYRQTLGQGPEFLTYFQNEAQLEKSRLLSDRFSAERPKGSFSTLEIQRTEQGDSAMYLCASSLTMDRGPGETQYFGPGTRLLVL.

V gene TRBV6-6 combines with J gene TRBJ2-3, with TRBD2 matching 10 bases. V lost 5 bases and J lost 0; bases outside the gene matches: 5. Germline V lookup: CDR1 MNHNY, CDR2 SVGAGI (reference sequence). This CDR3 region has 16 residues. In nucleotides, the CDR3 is TGTGCCAGCAGTCATACTAGCGGGGAGAGCACAGATACGCAGTATTTT. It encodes CASSHTSGESTDTQYF.

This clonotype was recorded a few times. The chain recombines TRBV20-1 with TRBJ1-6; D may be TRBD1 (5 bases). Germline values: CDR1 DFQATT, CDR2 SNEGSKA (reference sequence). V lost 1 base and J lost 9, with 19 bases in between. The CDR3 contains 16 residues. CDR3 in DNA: TGCAGTGCTAGAGCTGACAGCCTTGGGACTCTTTCACCCCTCCACTTT. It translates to CSARADSLGTLSPLHF.

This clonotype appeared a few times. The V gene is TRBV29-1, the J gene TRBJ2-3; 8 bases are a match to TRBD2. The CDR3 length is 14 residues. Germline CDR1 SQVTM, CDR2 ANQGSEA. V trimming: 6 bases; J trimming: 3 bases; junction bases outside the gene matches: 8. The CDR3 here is CSVRAGGRTDTQYF. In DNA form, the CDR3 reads TGCAGCGTCCGCGCGGGGGGCCGTACAGATACGCAGTATTTT.

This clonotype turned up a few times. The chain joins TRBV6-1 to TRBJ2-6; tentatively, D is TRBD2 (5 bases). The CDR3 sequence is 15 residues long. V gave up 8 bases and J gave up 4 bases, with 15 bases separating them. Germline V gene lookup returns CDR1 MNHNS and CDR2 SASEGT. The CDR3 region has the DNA TGTGCCAGCGCCAACCTCGGGAACGGGGCCAACGTCCTGACTTTC. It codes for CASANLGNGANVLTF.

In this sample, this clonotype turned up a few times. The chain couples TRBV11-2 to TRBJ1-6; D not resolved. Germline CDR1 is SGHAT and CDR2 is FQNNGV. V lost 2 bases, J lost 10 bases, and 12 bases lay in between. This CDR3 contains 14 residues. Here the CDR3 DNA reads TGTGCCAGCAGCTTATCTGTACCGACCTCACCCCTCCACTTT. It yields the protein CASSLSVPTSPLHF.

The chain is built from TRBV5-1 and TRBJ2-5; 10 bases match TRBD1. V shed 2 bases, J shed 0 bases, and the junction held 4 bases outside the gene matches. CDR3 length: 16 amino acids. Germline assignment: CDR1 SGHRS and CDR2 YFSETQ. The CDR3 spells CASSLWTGGDQETQYF. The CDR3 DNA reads TGCGCCAGCAGCTTATGGACAGGGGGGGACCAAGAGACCCAGTACTTC.

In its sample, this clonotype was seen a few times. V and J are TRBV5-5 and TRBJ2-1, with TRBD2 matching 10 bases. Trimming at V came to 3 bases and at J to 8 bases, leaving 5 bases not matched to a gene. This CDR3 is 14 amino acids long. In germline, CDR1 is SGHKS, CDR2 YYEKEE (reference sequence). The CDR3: CASSWGTSADEQFF. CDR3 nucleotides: TGTGCCAGCAGCTGGGGGACTAGCGCGGATGAGCAGTTCTTC.

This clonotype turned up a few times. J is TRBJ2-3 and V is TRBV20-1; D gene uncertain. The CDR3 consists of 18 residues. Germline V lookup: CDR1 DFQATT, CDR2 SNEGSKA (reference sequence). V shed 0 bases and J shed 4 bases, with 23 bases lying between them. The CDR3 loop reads CSARDRAARLGLPDTQYF. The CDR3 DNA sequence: TGCAGTGCTAGAGATCGTGCGGCTAGATTAGGGTTGCCAGATACGCAGTATTTT.

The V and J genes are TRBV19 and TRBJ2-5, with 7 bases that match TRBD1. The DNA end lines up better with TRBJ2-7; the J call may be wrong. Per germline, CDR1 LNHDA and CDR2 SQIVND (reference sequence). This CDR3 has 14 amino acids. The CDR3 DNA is TGTGCCAGTAGTATGGTGGGGACAGCCTACGAGCAGTACTTC. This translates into CASSMVGTAYEQYF.

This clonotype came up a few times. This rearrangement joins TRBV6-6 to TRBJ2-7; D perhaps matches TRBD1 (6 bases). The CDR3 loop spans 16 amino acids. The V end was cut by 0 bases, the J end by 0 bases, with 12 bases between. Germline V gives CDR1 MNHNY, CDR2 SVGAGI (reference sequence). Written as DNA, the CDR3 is TGTGCCAGCAGTTACTCTGGGACACCCTACTCCTACGAGCAGTACTTC. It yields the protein CASSYSGTPYSYEQYF.

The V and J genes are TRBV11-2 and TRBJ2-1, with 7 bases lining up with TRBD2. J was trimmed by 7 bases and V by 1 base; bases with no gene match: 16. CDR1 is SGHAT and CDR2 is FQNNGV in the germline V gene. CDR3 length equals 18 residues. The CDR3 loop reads CASSLGVVGGRADNEQFF. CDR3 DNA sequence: TGTGCCAGCAGCTTAGGGGTCGTTGGCGGGAGAGCGGATAATGAGCAGTTCTTC.